The 27 T cell receptor beta chains listed next were all sequenced from one sample in a study of shared clonotypes between healthy human individuals. Only in-frame clones appear in the TCRdb table, and some are missing; sequencing was by immunoSEQ multiplex PCR. This sample has over a million clones; about 75% occur once, and the top ten carry 1.4% to 1.5%. Sequenced input: memory CD4+ T cells sorted from blood. Subset of the sample: CD45RA-negative fraction. These receptors all stem from a man between 18 and 29 years old in good health.

This rearrangement joins TRBV6-5 to TRBJ1-6, with D perhaps TRBD1 (5 bases). The CDR3 has 13 amino acids. V lost 2 bases and J lost 11, with 10 bases in between. Germline V gene lookup returns CDR1 MNHEY and CDR2 SVGAGI. The CDR3 sequence: CASSYGGAPPLHF. DNA of the CDR3: TGTGCCAGCAGTTACGGCGGGGCCCCACCCCTCCACTTT.

This chain joins TRBV6-4 and TRBJ2-5; 8 positions agree with TRBD1. This CDR3 has 19 residues. Looked up from germline, CDR1 is MRHNA and CDR2 is SNTAGT. V gave up 3 bases and J gave up 5 bases; unmatched junction bases: 20. CDR3 region: CASSDTRWEYGQGRETQYF. CDR3 sequence (DNA): TGTGCCAGCAGTGATACCCGATGGGAGTACGGACAGGGAAGGGAGACCCAGTACTTC.

The CDR3 DNA is TGTGCCAGCAGCGTTGCCGGGGGACAAGGGTATGAGCAGTTCTTC. Translation gives CASSVAGGQGYEQFF. This rearrangement joins TRBV9 to TRBJ2-1; TRBD1 or TRBD2 may be the D gene (6 bases each). Trimming cost V 2 bases and J 8 bases, with 17 bases left between them. CDR3 size: 15 residues. In germline, CDR1 is SGDLS, CDR2 YYNGEE. Supplemented by reference TRBV9 and TRBJ2-1, the full variable domain reads DSGVTQTPKHLITATGQRVTLRCSPRSGDLSVYWYQQSLDQGLQFLIQYYNGEERAKGNILERFSAQQFPDLHSELNLSSLELGDSALYFCASSVAGGQGYEQFFGPGTRLTVL.

V is TRBV27 and J is TRBJ2-4; no clear D gene. Trimming left V 10 bases short and J 6 bases short, with 4 bases between. CDR3 length: 9 residues. CDR1 and CDR2 from the germline V gene are MNHEY and SMNVEV (reference sequence). This CDR3 reads CATPNIQYF. CDR3 DNA sequence: TGTGCCACCCCAAACATTCAGTACTTC.

This sequence joins TRBV2 and TRBJ2-5, with 7 bases identical to TRBD1. V lost 4 bases and J lost 4; bases outside the gene matches: 9. This CDR3 spans 15 amino acids. CDR1 SNHLY and CDR2 FYNNEI come from the germline V gene. The CDR3 bases are TGTGCCAGCAGTGCGGAGACAGGGTGGACAGAGACCCAGTACTTC. This sequence encodes CASSAETGWTETQYF.

V and J are TRBV7-8 and TRBJ2-3; D gene unclear. Germline loops: CDR1 SGHVS, CDR2 FQNEAQ. Deletions cut 4 bases from V and 10 bases from J, with 12 bases between. The CDR3 spans 12 residues. CDR3 bases: TGTGCCAGCAGCTCGGTTAACGGTGCGCAGTATTTT. This encodes CASSSVNGAQYF.

V is TRBV10-2 and J is TRBJ2-7; D gene uncertain. Germline V gene data show CDR1 as WSHSY and CDR2 as SAAADI. V was clipped by 1 base and J by 7 bases, with 17 bases between them. There are 15 residues in the CDR3. CDR3 amino acids: CASSEYLWLSKEQYF. In DNA, the CDR3 is TGCGCCAGCAGTGAGTACCTTTGGCTGAGTAAAGAGCAGTACTTC.

The chain uses TRBV7-2 and TRBJ2-3; D gene uncertain. The CDR3 contains 16 residues. Trimming took 4 bases from V and 5 from J, leaving 19 bases between them. Germline assignment: CDR1 SGHTA and CDR2 FQGNSA. CDR3 DNA sequence: TGTGCCAGCAGCTCGGCCCAGTTAGGGCCGGGAGATACGCAGTATTTT. Translated: CASSSAQLGPGDTQYF.

For this clone: The sample holds other DNA sequences that translate to the same CDR3. J is TRBJ2-7 and V is TRBV6-5; D is possibly TRBD1 (6 bases). Trimming cost V 7 bases and J 6 bases, with 10 bases left between them. Germline V gives CDR1 MNHEY, CDR2 SVGAGI. The CDR3 loop spans 11 amino acids. The DNA for the CDR3 is TGTGCCAGCACCCAAGGGGGCGAGCAGTACTTC. As protein: CASTQGGEQYF.

The rearrangement uses TRBV7-2 and TRBJ2-3, with D possibly TRBD2 on 5 matching bases. Germline V gene data show CDR1 as SGHTA and CDR2 as FQGNSA. This CDR3 has 17 amino acids. V was pared by 4 bases and J by 5 bases, with 22 bases between. Here the CDR3 DNA reads TGTGCCAGCAGCTCCCCCTCGAGGACTGGGGTTGGAGATACGCAGTATTTT. It encodes CASSSPSRTGVGDTQYF.

This chain connects TRBV5-4 to TRBJ1-1, with D hard to call. CDR1 and CDR2 (germline): SGHNT, YYREEE (reference sequence). The ends were cut back, 1 base at V and 3 bases at J, with 16 bases in the middle. The CDR3 has 16 amino acids. The CDR3 DNA is TGTGCCAGCAGCTTGAGTTCAAGTCGCCGCCACACTGAAGCTTTCTTT. Translated: CASSLSSSRRHTEAFF.

The chain links TRBV9 to TRBJ2-3; D could derive from TRBD1 or TRBD2 (6 bases each). CDR1 and CDR2 from the germline V gene are SGDLS and YYNGEE. V was clipped by 6 bases and J by 6 bases, with 20 bases between them. The CDR3 has 15 residues. The CDR3 loop reads CASTRSGGGLDTQYF. CDR3 coding DNA: TGTGCCAGCACTCGAAGCGGAGGGGGGCTGGATACGCAGTATTTT.

This chain joins TRBV15 and TRBJ2-1; 9 nucleotides agree with TRBD2. Germline-derived CDR1 and CDR2 are LNHNV and YYDKDF (reference sequence). The trim removed 6 bases at V and 4 bases at J, leaving 13 bases unmatched. The CDR3 is made up of 17 amino acids. The CDR3 spells CATRGEGGRASYNEQFF. The DNA for the CDR3 is TGTGCCACCAGAGGAGAAGGCGGGAGGGCCTCGTACAATGAGCAGTTCTTC.

The chain couples TRBV5-6 to TRBJ2-7; weak D call: TRBD1 (6 bases). Germline CDR1 and CDR2: SGHDT and YYEEEE. The CDR3 covers 15 residues. The V gene lost 4 bases and the J gene lost 0 bases, with 14 bases spanning the gap. CDR3 sequence (DNA): TGTGCCAGCAGCACTCAGGGGACAAGCTCCTACGAGCAGTACTTC. It yields the protein CASSTQGTSSYEQYF. The full variable domain, its missing parts supplied by reference TRBV5-6 and TRBJ2-7, is DAGVTQSPTHLIKTRGQQVTLRCSPKSGHDTVSWYQQALGQGPQFIFQYYEEEERQRGNFPDRFSGHQFPNYSSELNVNALLLGDSALYLCASSTQGTSSYEQYFGPGTRLTVT.

This clone has more than one count but fewer than ten. Other DNA sequences in the sample encode the same CDR3. V gene TRBV7-9 combines with J gene TRBJ2-2; no clear D. Germline CDR1 and CDR2: SEHNR and FQNEAQ (reference sequence). This CDR3 has 13 residues. The V gene lost 0 bases and the J gene lost 5 bases, with 4 bases spanning the gap. In DNA form, the CDR3 reads TGTGCCAGCAGCTTAGCTGGGACCGGGGAGCTGTTTTTT. Its translation: CASSLAGTGELFF.

This clone was detected only once. The CDR3 DNA reads TGTGCCACCGACCATAGCGGGAGGGGAACCTACAATGAGCAGTTCTTC. Translation: CATDHSGRGTYNEQFF. This sequence joins TRBV9 and TRBJ2-1, with 11 bases lining up with TRBD2. J lost 2 bases, V lost 9 bases, and 10 bases had no gene match. The CDR3 is 16 amino acids. Germline V gene sequence: CDR1 SGDLS, CDR2 YYNGEE.

The chain links TRBV18 to TRBJ2-7, with 12 bases fitting TRBD2. The trim removed 0 bases at V and 4 bases at J, leaving 4 bases unmatched. This CDR3 has 16 residues. Germline values: CDR1 KGHSH, CDR2 LQKENI. CDR3 DNA: TGTGCCAGCTCACCACCACTAGCGGGGGGCCGTTACGAGCAGTACTTC. It specifies CASSPPLAGGRYEQYF.

Concerning this clone itself: One end of the junction is discordant with germline, which a read error may explain. The chain is built from TRBV9 and TRBJ2-2; 13 nucleotides agree with TRBD2. Germline CDR1 SGDLS, CDR2 YYNGEE. This CDR3 is 18 amino acids long. Here the CDR3 DNA reads TGTGCCAGCAGTCGAGGACTAGCGGGAGAGGGGAACGCCGGGGAGCTGTTTTTT. Amino acids: CASSRGLAGEGNAGELFF.

In this sample, this clone turned up once. V and J are TRBV10-3 and TRBJ2-3; D ambiguous. Deletions cut 11 bases from V and 3 bases from J, with 15 bases between. The length of the CDR3 is 13 residues. Germline lookup yields CDR1 ENHRY and CDR2 SYGVKD. The CDR3 protein is CASQGRRTDTQYF. DNA of the CDR3: TGTGCCTCACAAGGGCGAAGAACAGATACGCAGTATTTT.

The chain links TRBV11-3 to TRBJ2-2, with D hard to call. The germline V and J ends were trimmed by 2 bases and 6 bases, with 7 bases remaining between them. The germline V gene has CDR1 SGHNT and CDR2 YENEEA. The CDR3 spans 13 residues. The CDR3 nucleotides read TGTGCCAGCAGCTTAAGTAGGTCCGGGGAGCTGTTTTTT. This sequence encodes CASSLSRSGELFF. Complete variable domain (other parts from reference TRBV11-3 and TRBJ2-2): EAGVVQSPRYKIIEKKQPVAFWCNPISGHNTLYWYLQNLGQGPELLIRYENEEAVDDSQLPKDRFSAERLKGVDSTLKIQPAELGDSAVYLCASSLSRSGELFFGEGSRLTVL.

The chain employs TRBV5-1 and TRBJ1-6, with 8 bases fitting TRBD1. J lost 9 bases, V lost 4 bases, and 6 bases had no gene match. In germline, CDR1 is SGHRS, CDR2 YFSETQ. The CDR3 is 14 amino acids. DNA of the CDR3: TGCGCCAGCAGCGGTACAGGGGGGGCTTCACCCCTCCACTTT. Translating it yields CASSGTGGASPLHF.

As regards this clone: The same CDR3 arises from other DNA sequences in this sample as well. The V gene is TRBV18, the J gene TRBJ2-7; no firm D call. V shed 1 base and J shed 3 bases, with 7 bases lying between them. Per the germline V gene, CDR1 is KGHSH and CDR2 is LQKENI. This CDR3 spans 13 amino acids. CDR3 sequence reads: CASSPLQGYEQYF. Here the CDR3 DNA reads TGTGCCAGCTCACCACTACAAGGCTACGAGCAGTACTTC.

The genes are TRBV4-1 and TRBJ2-3; 8 bases are a match to TRBD2. Germline-derived CDR1 and CDR2 are MGHRA and YSYEKL. The CDR3 sequence is 18 residues long. V lost 0 bases to trimming and J lost 0 bases; unmatched junction nucleotides: 8. The CDR3 DNA sequence: TGCGCCAGCAGCCAAGAAGTCTCGCGGGGGGCTAGCACAGATACGCAGTATTTT. This encodes CASSQEVSRGASTDTQYF.

This chain links TRBV11-2 with TRBJ2-3; the D gene could be TRBD1 or TRBD2 (5 bases each). Deletions cut 3 bases from V and 4 bases from J, with 11 bases between. Germline V lookup: CDR1 SGHAT, CDR2 FQNNGV. The CDR3 consists of 14 residues. The chain's CDR3 is CASSFGTRADTQYF. The DNA for the CDR3 is TGTGCCAGCAGCTTCGGGACGAGGGCAGATACGCAGTATTTT.

The rearrangement uses TRBV4-3 and TRBJ2-3; the match to TRBD1 covers 7 bases. The trim removed 1 base at V and 8 bases at J, leaving 15 bases unmatched. Germline CDR1 is LGHNA and CDR2 is YSLEER. The CDR3 sequence is 17 residues long. This CDR3 is CASSQGWGTDVHGTQYF. CDR3 DNA sequence: TGCGCCAGCAGCCAAGGCTGGGGGACAGACGTTCATGGTACGCAGTATTTT.

The chain uses TRBV27 and TRBJ1-6, with D hard to call. The CDR3 has 16 residues. CDR1 and CDR2 (germline): MNHEY, SMNVEV (reference sequence). The ends were cut back, 5 bases at V and 3 bases at J, with 14 bases in the middle. Here the CDR3 reads CASSPTKFLYNSPLHF. DNA of the CDR3: TGTGCCAGCAGTCCAACGAAGTTCCTCTATAATTCACCCCTCCACTTT.

This sequence joins TRBV7-9 and TRBJ2-5, with 9 bases aligning to TRBD1. Gene TRBJ2-7 matches the end of the DNA better, so the J call may be wrong. The CDR3 totals 14 residues. Per the germline V gene, CDR1 is SEHNR and CDR2 is FQNEAQ (reference sequence). The chain's CDR3 is CASSLGTGSYEQYF. In DNA form, the CDR3 reads TGTGCCAGCAGCTTGGGGACAGGGTCCTACGAGCAGTACTTC.